This T cell receptor (beta chain) was captured by sequencing in a study of blood T cell repertoires in COVID-19. On the study more broadly: Samples taken during acute and convalescent COVID-19 were collected in the United States, Italy and Spain.

In the original workflow: It was from reference gene primer amplification that nucleated cell counts were estimated. The protocol was immunoSEQ multiplex PCR, while the TCRdb copy is restricted to in-frame clones and leaves out a portion. The DNA gave D and trimming, while V, J and clone size come from that table. The sample has under 300,000 clones; around 85% are singletons. CDR1 is MNHNY and CDR2 is SVGAGI in the germline V gene (reference sequence). V lost 5 bases to trimming and J lost 6 bases; unmatched junction nucleotides: 5. CDR3 size: 16 residues. This sequence joins TRBV6-6 and TRBJ2-2; TRBD2 agrees at 14 bases. The sequence was collected from a woman in her sixties with active or convalescent COVID-19. Specimen: peripheral blood. CDR3 amino acids: CASSRGTSGRPGELFF. The CDR3 nucleotides are TGTGCCAGCAGTCGAGGGACTAGCGGGAGACCCGGGGAGCTGTTTTTT.